Listed here are 21 T cell receptor beta chains from one sample, sequenced in a study of T cells after yellow fever vaccination (dated by TCRdb to between 2018 and 2021). Interpreted using the paper, the treatment or condition label stands for: live attenuated yellow fever vaccine strain. The receptor library was made with 5' RACE. The sequencer was an Illumina HiSeq 2500. The public reads were quality trimmed at Q25 with fastp and then assembled into clones with MiXCR by TCRdb, keeping productive beta chains. Here each entry gathers all rows of one CDR3 protein and keeps the most common genes and DNA. This sample lists hundreds of thousands of distinct CDR3 sequences; under 14% were detected once. The ten largest clones take up about 17% of the sample. The starting material was PBMCs, obtained on the day of the first yellow fever vaccination. The receptors come from a man between 18 and 35 years old who received the YFV17D yellow fever vaccine.

This chain uses TRBV20-1 with TRBJ2-3; D perhaps matches TRBD2 (5 bases). The V end lost 5 bases, the J end lost 8 bases, and 17 bases lay between the germline ends. There are 13 residues in the CDR3. Germline V lookup: CDR1 DFQATT, CDR2 SNEGSKA (reference sequence). The CDR3 loop is CSAVRPLGSTQYF. The CDR3 coding sequence is TGCAGTGCTGTAAGACCCCTAGGGAGTACGCAGTATTTT.

The chain has TRBV27 and TRBJ2-6; D gene ambiguous. The CDR3 has 17 amino acids. The germline V gene has CDR1 MNHEY and CDR2 SMNVEV (reference sequence). The CDR3 region has the DNA TGTACCATCAGTTTATTTCCCCCAAACCGGGGGGCCAACGTCCTGACTTTC. Translated: CTISLFPPNRGANVLTF. The full variable domain, completed using reference TRBV27 and TRBJ2-6, is EAQVTQNPRYLITVTGKKLTVTCSQNMNHEYMSWYRQDPGLGLRQIYYSMNVEVTDKGDVPEGYKVSRKEKRNFPLILESPSPNQTSLYFCTISLFPPNRGANVLTFGAGSRLTVL.

This clonotype was seen many times. This chain links TRBV10-2 with TRBJ2-4, with D tentatively TRBD2 (5 bases). Germline V gene data show CDR1 as WSHSY and CDR2 as SAAADI. The V and J ends lost 3 bases and 7 bases respectively, with 10 bases between them. There are 13 residues in the CDR3. CDR3 DNA sequence: TGCGCCAGCAGTGATGGTAGCGAGAACATTCAGTACTTC. Translation gives CASSDGSENIQYF.

This clonotype was counted a few times. The chain recombines TRBV4-1 with TRBJ1-5; 7 nucleotides line up with TRBD1. CDR1 is MGHRA, CDR2 YSYEKL, per germline. The CDR3 has 16 residues. Trimming took 6 bases from V and 4 from J; bases not matched to a gene: 12. The CDR3 loop is CASRQTPGQSNQPQHF. The CDR3, as DNA: TGCGCCAGCAGGCAAACCCCGGGACAGTCGAATCAGCCCCAGCATTTT.

CDR3 amino acids: CASSQVGRDTERELFF. CDR3 bases: TGTGCCAGCAGCCAAGTAGGCCGGGACACGGAGCGGGAGCTGTTTTTT. V and J are TRBV14 and TRBJ2-2, with D maybe TRBD1 (6 bases). CDR3 length equals 16 residues. V lost 1 base to trimming and J lost 9 bases, with 18 bases between them. Germline values: CDR1 SGHDN, CDR2 FVKESK.

V and J are TRBV28 and TRBJ2-1; possibly TRBD1 for D (6 bases). Between the trimmed V and J ends, which lost 5 bases and 2 bases, there was a span of 10 bases. The V gene's germline CDR1 is MDHEN and CDR2 SYDVKM. The CDR3 spans 14 residues. CDR3 in DNA: TGTGCCAGCAGTCGCAGGGGCACCTACAATGAGCAGTTCTTC. Translation gives CASSRRGTYNEQFF.

This clonotype has just a few counts. The genes are TRBV2 and TRBJ2-2; TRBD2 matches 11 bases. J gave up 7 bases and V 8 bases, and 21 bases lay outside the gene matches. The CDR3 spans 19 residues. The V gene's germline CDR1 is SNHLY and CDR2 FYNNEI. CDR3 amino acids: CASWSGTSGPPTKVGELFF. CDR3 bases: TGTGCCAGCTGGTCTGGGACTAGCGGTCCTCCCACCAAGGTCGGGGAGCTGTTTTTT.

This clonotype came up many times. The chain recombines TRBV9 with TRBJ1-2; 7 bases are shared with TRBD1. V shed 3 bases, J shed 4 bases, and the junction held 9 bases outside the gene matches. Looked up from germline, CDR1 is SGDLS and CDR2 is YYNGEE. There are 15 residues in the CDR3. The CDR3 nucleotides read TGTGCCAGCAGCGCCCGACAGGGACGGGGCTATGGCTACACCTTC. Translation: CASSARQGRGYGYTF.

The sample holds a few counts of this clonotype. The chain combines TRBV7-2 with TRBJ2-1; 8 nucleotides align to TRBD2. The germline V gene encodes CDR1 SGHTA and CDR2 FQGNSA. V lost 1 base, J lost 3 bases, and 5 bases stayed unmatched. This CDR3 comprises 16 residues. The CDR3 region is CASSLGAGGHYNEQFF. Written as DNA, the CDR3 is TGTGCCAGCAGCTTAGGGGCGGGGGGCCACTACAATGAGCAGTTCTTC.

The chain is built from TRBV6-5 and TRBJ1-1, with D possibly TRBD1 on 5 matching bases. The ends were cut back, 2 bases at V and 2 bases at J, with 9 bases in the middle. The CDR3 is 14 amino acids. In germline, CDR1 is MNHEY, CDR2 SVGAGI. CDR3 in DNA: TGTGCCAGCAGTTACGCGGGGCCCAACACTGAAGCTTTCTTT. Translated: CASSYAGPNTEAFF.

This clonotype was seen more than once but under ten times. The chain links TRBV27 to TRBJ2-7; D unclear. This CDR3 has 12 amino acids. Per germline, CDR1 MNHEY and CDR2 SMNVEV (reference sequence). DNA for the CDR3: TGTGCCAGCTATGGTGGTGGCCCAAATCTGATCGTC. Its protein product is CASYGGGPNLIV.

Only a few counts were recorded for this clonotype. This chain links TRBV7-2 with TRBJ2-7; 8 nucleotides agree with TRBD1. The CDR3 has 15 amino acids. Trimming removed 5 bases from V and 6 bases from J; junction bases left unmatched: 12. Germline V gives CDR1 SGHTA, CDR2 FQGNSA. The CDR3 protein is CASSPSRGLGSEQYV. The CDR3 DNA reads as TGTGCCAGCAGCCCCAGCAGGGGGCTTGGTAGCGAGCAGTACGTC.

Only a few counts were recorded for this clonotype. The chain has TRBV19 and TRBJ2-5, with 11 bases identical to TRBD1. The CDR3 has 15 amino acids. Looked up from germline, CDR1 is LNHDA and CDR2 is SQIVND (reference sequence). Trimming cost V 5 bases and J 5 bases; bases outside gene matches: 7. CDR3 protein: CASSPRTGGFETQYF. CDR3 nucleotides: TGTGCCAGTAGTCCCCGGACAGGGGGCTTCGAGACCCAGTACTTC.

This clonotype was counted only a few times. The V gene is TRBV5-4, the J gene TRBJ2-3; D not resolved. CDR1 is SGHNT, CDR2 YYREEE, per germline (reference sequence). This CDR3 contains 12 residues. With 5 bases removed from V and 2 bases from J, the gap between germline ends came to 6 bases. CDR3 amino acids: CASSRITDTQYF. In nucleotides, the CDR3 is TGTGCCAGCAGTCGAATCACAGATACGCAGTATTTT.

This chain connects TRBV6-2 or TRBV6-3 to TRBJ2-3; 7 positions match TRBD1. This CDR3 comprises 15 residues. The junction had 8 bases not matched to a gene; V was cut back by 4 bases and J by 4 bases. Germline values: CDR1 MNHEY, CDR2 SVGEGT. The CDR3 loop is CASSSQGFYADTQYF. As DNA, the CDR3 is TGTGCCAGCAGTTCACAGGGGTTTTACGCAGATACGCAGTATTTT.

V and J are TRBV3-1 and TRBJ2-1, with 8 nucleotides matching TRBD2. The germline gives CDR1 LGHDT, CDR2 YNNKEL (reference sequence). The CDR3 totals 17 residues. After removal of 0 bases from V and 0 bases from J, the junction contained 4 bases not matched to a gene. The CDR3 protein is CASSQDQGTSSYNEQFF. The DNA for the CDR3 is TGTGCCAGCAGCCAAGATCAGGGGACTAGCTCCTACAATGAGCAGTTCTTC.

This clonotype has just a few counts. The chain employs TRBV6-5 and TRBJ1-2, with D perhaps matching TRBD1 (6 bases). The CDR3 is 15 amino acids. Germline CDR1 and CDR2: MNHEY and SVGAGI. Trimming took off 0 bases at V and 7 bases at J, with 15 bases between the two ends. CDR3 sequence (DNA): TGTGCCAGCAGTTACTCATCCCAGGGGTTTGGTGGCTACACCTTC. Translating it yields CASSYSSQGFGGYTF.

This clonotype was picked up a small number of times. This rearrangement joins TRBV29-1 to TRBJ2-7; D remains unclear. Germline CDR1 SQVTM, CDR2 ANQGSEA. V dropped 7 bases and J dropped 0 bases, with 10 bases sitting between them. The CDR3 is 12 residues long. The CDR3 is CSAEGSSYEQYF. The CDR3 bases are TGCAGCGCCGAAGGTTCCTCCTACGAGCAGTACTTC.

This chain connects TRBV5-1 to TRBJ2-1; no definite D call. V was pared by 1 base and J by 5 bases, with 7 bases between. This CDR3 has 13 residues. The V gene's germline CDR1 is SGHRS and CDR2 YFSETQ. The CDR3, as DNA: TGCGCCAGCAGCTTGAATTGGGACAATGAGCAGTTCTTC. It specifies CASSLNWDNEQFF.

This chain joins TRBV7-9 and TRBJ2-7, with D maybe TRBD1 (6 bases). The germline V gene encodes CDR1 SEHNR and CDR2 FQNEAQ (reference sequence). This CDR3 spans 16 amino acids. The V gene lost 2 bases and the J gene lost 3 bases, with 17 bases spanning the gap. The CDR3 here is CASSLSNDGQFYEQYF. The DNA for the CDR3 is TGTGCCAGCAGCTTAAGCAACGACGGACAGTTCTACGAGCAGTACTTC. The entire variable domain, with the rest obtained from reference TRBV7-9 and TRBJ2-7, is as follows: DTGVSQNPRHKITKRGQNVTFRCDPISEHNRLYWYRQTLGQGPEFLTYFQNEAQLEKSRLLSDRFSAERPKGSFSTLEIQRTEQGDSAMYLCASSLSNDGQFYEQYFGPGTRLTVT.

This clonotype came up a few times. The V call is TRBV6-2 or TRBV6-3, the J call TRBJ2-7, with D unclear. This CDR3 has 12 amino acids. Germline lookup yields CDR1 MNHEY and CDR2 SVGEGT. V shed 0 bases and J shed 9 bases, with 9 bases lying between them. The CDR3 DNA reads TGTGCCAGCAGTTACTCCCCCCGGCCGCAGTACTTC. Translating it yields CASSYSPRPQYF.